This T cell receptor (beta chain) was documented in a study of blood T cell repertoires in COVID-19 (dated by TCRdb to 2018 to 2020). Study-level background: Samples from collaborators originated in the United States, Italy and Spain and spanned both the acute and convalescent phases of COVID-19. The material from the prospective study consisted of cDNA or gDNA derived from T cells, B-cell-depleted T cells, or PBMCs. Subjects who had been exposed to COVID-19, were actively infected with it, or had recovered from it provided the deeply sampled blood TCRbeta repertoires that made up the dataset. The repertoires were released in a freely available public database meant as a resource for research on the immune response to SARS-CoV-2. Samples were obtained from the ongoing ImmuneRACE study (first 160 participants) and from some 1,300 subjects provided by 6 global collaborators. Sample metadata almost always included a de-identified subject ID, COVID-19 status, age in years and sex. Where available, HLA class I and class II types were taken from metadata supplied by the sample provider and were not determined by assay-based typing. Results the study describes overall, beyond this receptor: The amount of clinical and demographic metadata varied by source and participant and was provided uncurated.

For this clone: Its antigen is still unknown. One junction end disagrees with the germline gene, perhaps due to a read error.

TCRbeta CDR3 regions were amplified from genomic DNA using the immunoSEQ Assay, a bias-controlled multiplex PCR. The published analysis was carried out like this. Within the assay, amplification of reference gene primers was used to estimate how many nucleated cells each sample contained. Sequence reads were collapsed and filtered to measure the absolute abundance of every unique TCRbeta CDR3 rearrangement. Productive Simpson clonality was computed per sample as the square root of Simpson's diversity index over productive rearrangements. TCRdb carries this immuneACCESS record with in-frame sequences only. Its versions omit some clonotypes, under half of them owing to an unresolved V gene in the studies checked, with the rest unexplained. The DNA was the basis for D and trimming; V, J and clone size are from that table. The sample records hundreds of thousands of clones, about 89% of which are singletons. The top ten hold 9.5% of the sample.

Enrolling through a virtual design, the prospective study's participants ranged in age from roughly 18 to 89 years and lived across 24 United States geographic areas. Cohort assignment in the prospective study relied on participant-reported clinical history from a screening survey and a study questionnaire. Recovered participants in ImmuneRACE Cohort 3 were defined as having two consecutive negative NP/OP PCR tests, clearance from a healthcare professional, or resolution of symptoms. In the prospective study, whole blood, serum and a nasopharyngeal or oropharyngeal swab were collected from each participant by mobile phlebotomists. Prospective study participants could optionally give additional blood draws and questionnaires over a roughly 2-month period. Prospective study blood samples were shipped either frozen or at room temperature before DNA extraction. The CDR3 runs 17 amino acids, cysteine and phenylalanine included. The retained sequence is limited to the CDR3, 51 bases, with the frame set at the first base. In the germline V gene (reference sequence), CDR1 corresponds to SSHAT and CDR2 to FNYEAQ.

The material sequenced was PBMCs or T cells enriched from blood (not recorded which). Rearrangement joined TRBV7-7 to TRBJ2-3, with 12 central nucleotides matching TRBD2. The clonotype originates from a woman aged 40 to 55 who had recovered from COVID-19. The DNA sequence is TGTGCTAGCAGCTTAGGCCCTAGCGGGAGGGCCCCAGATACGCAGTATTTT. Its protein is CASSLGPSGRAPDTQYF.